A single sample gave rise to the 20 T cell receptor beta chains below, sequenced in a study of T-cell reconstitution after alpha-beta-depleted transplantation in children. Unique molecular identifiers were incorporated when the TCRbeta library was constructed. TCRdb reprocessed the PCR reads via MiXCR and lists one record per CDR3 protein. The sample consists of about 440,000 distinct CDR3 sequences, around two fifths of them appearing once. The sequenced sample was PBMCs, obtained before TCRalphabeta/CD19-depleted stem cell transplant. The receptors derive from a girl aged 2-9 years with aplastic anemia, due to receive a stem cell transplant.

The rearrangement joins TRBV28 to TRBJ2-5, with TRBD2 matching 7 bases. Germline V lookup: CDR1 MDHEN, CDR2 SYDVKM. The CDR3 is 15 amino acids. After removal of 9 bases from V and 3 bases from J, the junction contained 13 bases not matched to a gene. This chain's CDR3 is CASTSIQGLKETQYF. The CDR3 DNA reads as TGTGCCAGTACCTCAATCCAGGGACTAAAAGAGACCCAGTACTTC.

The sample holds one count of this clonotype. V and J are TRBV6-2 or TRBV6-3 and TRBJ1-1, with unresolved D. The CDR3 is 15 amino acids. Looked up from germline, CDR1 is MNHEY and CDR2 is SVGEGT. The V and J ends lost 0 bases and 0 bases respectively, with 8 bases between them. CDR3 in DNA: TGTGCCAGCAGTTACTCGGCACCTATGAACACTGAAGCTTTCTTT. This codes for CASSYSAPMNTEAFF.

This clonotype was seen many times. The chain is built from TRBV28 and TRBJ2-6; D not resolved. This CDR3 contains 15 residues. The V end lost 5 bases, the J end lost 0 bases, and 8 bases lay between the germline ends. CDR1 MDHEN and CDR2 SYDVKM come from the germline V gene. The DNA of the CDR3 is TGTGCCAGCAGTGGGCAGAACTCTGGGGCCAACGTCCTGACTTTC. It is translated as CASSGQNSGANVLTF.

This chain connects TRBV7-6 to TRBJ1-1, with no clear D. V shed 5 bases and J shed 2 bases, with 12 bases lying between them. The CDR3 length is 14 residues. The germline V gene encodes CDR1 SGHVS and CDR2 FNYEAQ. The CDR3 reads CASSPEPANTEAFF. CDR3 nucleotide sequence: TGTGCCAGCAGCCCAGAGCCCGCTAACACTGAAGCTTTCTTT. Filled out from reference TRBV7-6 and TRBJ1-1, the complete variable domain reads GAGVSQSPRYKVTKRGQDVALRCDPISGHVSLYWYRQALGQGPEFLTYFNYEAQQDKSGLPNDRFSAERPEGSISTLTIQRTEQRDSAMYRCASSPEPANTEAFFGQGTRLTVV.

There are many counts of this clonotype. The CDR3 is CSVGSNEQFF. Written as DNA, the CDR3 is TGCAGCGTGGGATCCAATGAGCAGTTCTTC. This chain joins TRBV29-1 and TRBJ2-1; D unresolved. CDR3 length: 10 amino acids. The germline gives CDR1 SQVTM, CDR2 ANQGSEA. Trimming removed 6 bases from V and 6 bases from J, with 6 bases in between.

This clonotype was picked up a small number of times. CDR3 DNA sequence: TGTGCCAGCAGGTCGACACAGGGTAGCAATCAGCCCCAGCATTTT. It yields the protein CASRSTQGSNQPQHF. V gene TRBV12-3 or TRBV12-4 combines with J gene TRBJ1-5; perhaps TRBD1 as D (6 bases). V was pared by 6 bases and J by 0 bases, with 12 bases between. CDR3 size: 15 residues.

This rearrangement joins TRBV6-5 to TRBJ1-1; D remains unclear. The CDR3 has 14 amino acids. Germline V gene lookup returns CDR1 MNHEY and CDR2 SVGAGI. The V end lost 4 bases, the J end lost 4 bases, and 13 bases lay between the germline ends. The CDR3 DNA reads TGTGCCAGCAGTTGGTCGGGGTCGGGCACTGAAGCTTTCTTT. This codes for CASSWSGSGTEAFF.

The chain employs TRBV10-3 and TRBJ2-6; no clear D. The V gene lost 3 bases and the J gene lost 0 bases, with 12 bases spanning the gap. CDR1 and CDR2 from the germline V gene are ENHRY and SYGVKD. This CDR3 is 17 amino acids long. In DNA form, the CDR3 reads TGTGCCATCAGTGATCGAGTCTCAAGCTCTGGGGCCAACGTCCTGACTTTC. Translation gives CAISDRVSSSGANVLTF.

Regarding this clonotype: The DNA is left out, because the CDR3 cannot be placed on it with certainty; the CDR3 is given as TCRdb lists it. The V gene is TRBV20-1, the J gene TRBJ1-5; the DNA was not compared with TRBD1, the D call given in the table. Termini included, the CDR3 measures 15 amino acids. The germline CDR1 and CDR2 sequences are DFQATT and SNEGSKA (reference sequence). The CDR3 loop is CSASPSGRGNQPQHF.

The CDR3 DNA sequence: TGTGCCAGCAGCCTGGAGGACAGGGCGCAAGAGACCCAGTACTTC. Protein sequence: CASSLEDRAQETQYF. The chain is built from TRBV7-7 and TRBJ2-5; TRBD1 matches 8 bases. V was pared by 5 bases and J by 2 bases, with 7 bases of the junction left unmatched. Germline CDR1 is SSHAT and CDR2 is FNYEAQ (reference sequence). The CDR3 loop spans 15 amino acids. The entire variable domain, with the rest obtained from reference TRBV7-7 and TRBJ2-5, is as follows: GAGVSQSPRYKVTKRGQDVTLRCDPISSHATLYWYQQALGQGPEFLTYFNYEAQPDKSGLPSDRFSAERPEGSISTLTIQRTEQRDSAMYRCASSLEDRAQETQYFGPGTRLLVL.

This clonotype has just a few counts. V usage is TRBV6-2 or TRBV6-3 and J usage is TRBJ2-6; D may match TRBD1 or TRBD2 (5 bases each). Looked up from germline, CDR1 is MNHEY and CDR2 is SVGEGT. Trimming took off 0 bases at V and 3 bases at J, with 12 bases between the two ends. The CDR3 sequence is 17 residues long. The CDR3 spells CASSYSLGVLGANVLTF. CDR3 sequence (DNA): TGTGCCAGCAGTTACTCCTTGGGGGTTCTTGGGGCCAACGTCCTGACTTTC.

The chain is built from TRBV29-1 and TRBJ2-7, with 14 bases matching TRBD2. The CDR3 sequence is 14 residues long. Trimming removed 6 bases from V and 2 bases from J; junction bases left unmatched: 3. Germline V gene lookup returns CDR1 SQVTM and CDR2 ANQGSEA. The CDR3, as DNA: TGCAGCGTCGGGACTAGCGGGAGACCCTACGAGCAGTACTTC. It specifies CSVGTSGRPYEQYF.

The chain carries TRBV27 and TRBJ2-7, with 7 bases fitting TRBD2. The germline gives CDR1 MNHEY, CDR2 SMNVEV (reference sequence). This CDR3 contains 16 residues. The V segment lost 4 bases and the J segment 0 bases; nucleotides outside the gene matches: 9. CDR3 sequence: CASSSYKREFSYEQYF. CDR3 in DNA: TGTGCCAGCAGTTCCTACAAGCGGGAATTCTCCTACGAGCAGTACTTC.

The rearrangement uses TRBV4-1 and TRBJ1-1; D unresolved. Germline V gene lookup returns CDR1 MGHRA and CDR2 YSYEKL. Trimming stripped 0 bases from V and 4 bases from J, with 15 bases between. The CDR3 is 16 amino acids. The CDR3 DNA sequence: TGCGCCAGCAGCCAAGATAAGGACTATTGGGGCACTGAAGCTTTCTTT. The encoded protein is CASSQDKDYWGTEAFF.

This clonotype turned up a few times. This chain links TRBV20-1 with TRBJ2-7; 7 bases are shared with TRBD2. Looked up from germline, CDR1 is DFQATT and CDR2 is SNEGSKA (reference sequence). V was pared by 3 bases and J by 1 base, with 6 bases of the junction left unmatched. The CDR3 is made up of 14 amino acids. The CDR3, as DNA: TGCAGTGCTAGTCATAGGGGACTATCCTACGAGCAGTACTTC. Encoded protein: CSASHRGLSYEQYF.

CDR3 amino acids: CSARWGLAGGSSYNEQFF. The CDR3 DNA reads as TGCAGTGCTAGGTGGGGACTAGCGGGAGGAAGCTCCTACAATGAGCAGTTCTTC. V is TRBV20-1 and J is TRBJ2-1, with 15 bases lining up with TRBD2. The CDR3 has 18 amino acids. V dropped 3 bases and J dropped 0; count of bases not matched to a gene: 6. Germline lookup yields CDR1 DFQATT and CDR2 SNEGSKA (reference sequence).

Notes on this clonotype: A much more abundant neighbour one base away suggests this may be a read error. The chain's CDR3 is CASTFVAANEQFF. CDR3 sequence (DNA): TGTGCCAGCACCTTCGTAGCAGCTAATGAGCAGTTCTTC. V usage is TRBV7-9 and J usage is TRBJ2-1; D gene uncertain. Germline V CDR1 and CDR2: SEHNR, FQNEAQ (reference sequence). This CDR3 is built from 13 residues. V was shortened by 7 bases and J by 7 bases, with 14 bases between the two germline ends.

The sample holds one count of this clonotype. This chain links TRBV9 with TRBJ2-1; D not resolved. CDR1 and CDR2 from the germline V gene are SGDLS and YYNGEE. V lost 0 bases and J 8 bases, leaving 6 bases between the germline ends. This CDR3 has 12 amino acids. CDR3 DNA: TGTGCCAGCAGCGTAGGGAGCTATGAGCAGTTCTTC. Translated, it gives CASSVGSYEQFF.

This chain links TRBV20-1 with TRBJ2-7; 13 positions agree with TRBD2. Germline V gene data show CDR1 as DFQATT and CDR2 as SNEGSKA (reference sequence). V shed 5 bases, J shed 0 bases, and the junction held 4 bases outside the gene matches. This CDR3 has 15 residues. The CDR3 nucleotides read TGCAGTGCTTCTGGGACTAGCGGGAACTCCTACGAGCAGTACTTC. Amino acid sequence: CSASGTSGNSYEQYF.

This clonotype showed up many times. J is TRBJ2-7 and V is TRBV25-1; no clear D. The V gene lost 11 bases and the J gene lost 4 bases, with 12 bases spanning the gap. Germline loops: CDR1 MGHDK, CDR2 SYGVNS. This CDR3 has 11 amino acids. CDR3 protein: CASSASYEQYF. The CDR3, as DNA: TGTGCCTCTTCAGCGTCTTACGAGCAGTACTTC.